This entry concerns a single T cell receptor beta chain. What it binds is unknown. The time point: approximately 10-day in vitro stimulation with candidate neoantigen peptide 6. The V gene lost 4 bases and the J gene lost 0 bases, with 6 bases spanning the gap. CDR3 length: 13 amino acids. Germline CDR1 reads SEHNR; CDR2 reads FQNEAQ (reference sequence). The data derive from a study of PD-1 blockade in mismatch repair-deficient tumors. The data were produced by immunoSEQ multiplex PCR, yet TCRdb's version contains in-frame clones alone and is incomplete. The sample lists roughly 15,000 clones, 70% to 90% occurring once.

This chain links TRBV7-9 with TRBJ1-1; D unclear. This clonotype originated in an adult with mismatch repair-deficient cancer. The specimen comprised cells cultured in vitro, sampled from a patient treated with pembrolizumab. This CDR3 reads CASSSHMNTEAFF. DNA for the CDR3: TGTGCCAGCAGCTCCCACATGAACACTGAAGCTTTCTTT. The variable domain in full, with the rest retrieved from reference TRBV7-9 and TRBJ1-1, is DTGVSQNPRHKITKRGQNVTFRCDPISEHNRLYWYRQTLGQGPEFLTYFQNEAQLEKSRLLSDRFSAERPKGSFSTLEIQRTEQGDSAMYLCASSSHMNTEAFFGQGTRLTVV.